The present T cell receptor (beta chain) was sequenced within a study of blood T cell repertoires in COVID-19. Study at large: Samples taken during acute and convalescent COVID-19 were collected in the United States, Italy and Spain. Sample material is recorded as cDNA or gDNA derived from T cells, B-cell-depleted T cells, or PBMCs.

Authors' processing steps: Researchers report that nucleated cell counts were estimated from reference gene primer amplification. TCRdb keeps only in-frame clones here, not all; method: immunoSEQ multiplex PCR. V and J calls and clone size are those listed in that table; D and trimming were worked out from the DNA. Of about 190,000 clones in the sample, around nine tenths were seen once. V was cut by 4 bases and J by 8 bases, with 17 bases left in between. Germline V gene lookup returns CDR1 SEHNR and CDR2 FQNEAQ (reference sequence). This CDR3 is 14 amino acids long. The chain links TRBV7-9 to TRBJ1-2, with D unresolved. The receptor comes from a man aged 50 to 60 with acute or convalescent COVID-19. The sequencing sample was made of peripheral blood. CDR3 in amino acids: CASSSLERVEGYTF. CDR3 nucleotides: TGTGCCAGCAGCTCCCTTGAACGGGTGGAAGGCTACACCTTC.